The 13 T cell receptor beta chains given below trace back to one sample, sequenced in a study of blood T cells in healthy people across ages. PCR was performed a second time for roughly 7 to 11 cycles using a sample-barcoded 5' primer and a J-beta primer mix. TCRdb independently ran MiXCR on the 5' RACE reads; one entry per CDR3 protein. Here the sample spans roughly 1,500,000 distinct CDR3 sequences, roughly a third being singletons. The sample taken for sequencing was blood. These receptors were collected from a woman aged 25 to 39 in good health.

This clonotype was counted only a few times. The V gene is TRBV10-3, the J gene TRBJ2-1; D gene ambiguous. This CDR3 region has 12 residues. V lost 2 bases and J lost 6, with 5 bases in between. The germline CDR1 and CDR2 sequences are ENHRY and SYGVKD. The CDR3 is CAISEVGNEQFF. CDR3 DNA sequence: TGTGCCATCAGTGAGGTCGGCAATGAGCAGTTCTTC.

V gene TRBV28 combines with J gene TRBJ1-5; no firm D call. Germline lookup yields CDR1 MDHEN and CDR2 SYDVKM. The V end lost 3 bases, the J end lost 6 bases, and 9 bases lay between the germline ends. The CDR3 spans 13 residues. Here the CDR3 DNA reads TGTGCCAGCAGTTTTGGCCGGGGTCAGCCCCAGCATTTT. It yields the protein CASSFGRGQPQHF.

The chain uses TRBV30 and TRBJ2-3, with D unresolved. Trimming cost V 2 bases and J 6 bases, with 6 bases left between them. The CDR3 contains 11 residues. CDR1 and CDR2 (germline): GTSNPN, SVGIG (reference sequence). The CDR3 region is CAWSFRDTQYF. For the CDR3, the DNA is TGTGCCTGGAGTTTCAGGGATACGCAGTATTTT.

CDR3 amino acids: CASSHGPGEAFF. DNA of the CDR3: TGTGCCAGCAGCCACGGGCCGGGTGAAGCTTTCTTT. This chain uses TRBV6-2 or TRBV6-3 with TRBJ1-1, with no clear D. The CDR3 extends over 12 amino acids. V was shortened by 6 bases and J by 7 bases, with 12 bases between the two germline ends. The germline gives CDR1 MNHEY, CDR2 SVGEGT.

This clonotype was seen once. This chain uses TRBV21-1 with TRBJ2-1; the table's D call of TRBD2 was not tested on the DNA. TRBV21-1 is a pseudogene locus. The CDR3 sequence is 16 residues long. As DNA, the CDR3 is TGTGCCAGCAGCCCCTGGGGCCCGAGCTCCTACAATGAGCAGTTCTTC. It yields the protein CASSPWGPSSYNEQFF.

This clonotype was detected a few times. This chain connects TRBV6-6 to TRBJ2-3; either TRBD1 or TRBD2 may fit D (5 bases each). This CDR3 has 15 amino acids. Germline loops: CDR1 MNHNY, CDR2 SVGAGI (reference sequence). Trimming cost V 6 bases and J 4 bases, with 17 bases left between them. The CDR3: CASREGPRVADTQYF. The CDR3 DNA sequence: TGTGCCAGCAGAGAGGGACCGAGGGTCGCAGATACGCAGTATTTT.

The sample holds a few counts of this clonotype. The chain links TRBV7-8 to TRBJ2-3; no reliable D call. The length of the CDR3 is 13 residues. Germline V CDR1 and CDR2: SGHVS, FQNEAQ. CDR3 DNA sequence: TGTGCAAGCGCGAGGACGAGCACAGATACGCAGTATTTT. Translated, it gives CASARTSTDTQYF. The full variable domain, in which reference TRBV7-8 and TRBJ2-3 provide the parts outside the CDR3, is GAGVSQSPRYKVAKRGQDVALRCDPISGHVSLFWYQQALGQGPEFLTYFQNEAQLDKSGLPSDRFFAERPEGSVSTLKIQRTQQEDSAVYLCASARTSTDTQYFGPGTRLTVL.

The table lists this clonotype with a few counts. V is TRBV5-1 and J is TRBJ2-1; D possibly corresponds to TRBD2 (6 bases). This CDR3 spans 13 amino acids. The germline gives CDR1 SGHRS, CDR2 YFSETQ. Trimming left V 1 base short and J 9 bases short, with 11 bases between. CDR3 in amino acids: CASSLRLATEQFF. The CDR3 bases are TGCGCCAGCAGCTTGAGGCTAGCGACTGAGCAGTTCTTC.

The DNA of the CDR3 is TGTGCCAGCACCTTTGGACGGGGTGTACCTGAAGCTTTCTTT. Its protein is CASTFGRGVPEAFF. The J gene is TRBJ1-1, the V gene TRBV7-9; D is unresolved. CDR1 and CDR2 (germline): SEHNR, FQNEAQ (reference sequence). V gave up 7 bases and J gave up 6 bases, with 18 bases separating them. The CDR3 loop spans 14 amino acids.

Only a few counts were recorded for this clonotype. The rearrangement joins TRBV25-1 to TRBJ2-5; D is unresolved. The assigned J gene may be wrong: the sequence end matches TRBJ2-7 better. CDR1 MGHDK and CDR2 SYGVNS come from the germline V gene. This CDR3 is 11 amino acids long. The CDR3, as DNA: TGTGCCAGCATCTGGGGTATCGAGCAGTACTTC. Protein product: CASIWGIEQYF.

This rearrangement joins TRBV20-1 to TRBJ2-7, with 7 bases aligning to TRBD2. This CDR3 is built from 12 residues. Germline V gene data show CDR1 as DFQATT and CDR2 as SNEGSKA (reference sequence). Trimming took 6 bases from V and 0 from J; bases not matched to a gene: 2. The CDR3 region has the DNA TGCAGTGCAACTAGCGCCTCCTACGAGCAGTACTTC. This translates into CSATSASYEQYF.

The chain has TRBV5-1 and TRBJ2-2, with D unclear. Deletions cut 5 bases from V and 4 bases from J, with 9 bases between. From germline, CDR1 is SGHRS and CDR2 YFSETQ. The CDR3 runs 13 residues. CDR3 DNA: TGCGCCAGCAGTTACAGCTTCACCGGGGAGCTGTTTTTT. This translates into CASSYSFTGELFF.

The gene calls are TRBV20-1 and TRBJ2-7, with D hard to call. Trimming took off 6 bases at V and 3 bases at J, with 15 bases between the two ends. Germline V CDR1 and CDR2: DFQATT, SNEGSKA (reference sequence). This CDR3 has 13 amino acids. CDR3 amino acids: CSATVPPFYEQYF. CDR3 sequence (DNA): TGCAGTGCGACTGTGCCTCCCTTCTACGAGCAGTACTTC.